Included here is one TCR beta chain sequence, with context. Its antigen specificity is not known. Qualities for individual bases were not recorded, and no much larger clone is one base off. The immunoSEQ Assay, a bias-controlled multiplex PCR, was used to amplify TCRbeta CDR3 regions from genomic DNA. Regarding the original processing steps: The number of nucleated cells in each sample was estimated from the amplification of reference gene primers within the assay. To quantify the absolute abundance of each unique TCRbeta CDR3 rearrangement, sequence reads were collapsed and filtered. For each sample, productive Simpson clonality was calculated as the square root of Simpson's diversity index across productive rearrangements. In TCRdb, the immuneACCESS table is reduced to in-frame sequences with V and J assigned. These tables do not hold every clone; where another copy was compared, an unresolved V gene accounts for under half, and the others remain unexplained. That table supplies the V and J calls and clone size; D and trimming were determined from the DNA. In this sample the table shows over 100,000 clones, approximately 74% of which occur a single time. Of the sample, under 2.5% is held by the ten largest clones.

Between the V and J ends, shortened by 2 bases and 8 bases respectively, the junction contains 15 bases. Looking up the germline V gene (reference sequence) yields CDR1 GTSNPN and CDR2 SVGIG. CDR3 length: 13 amino acids, cysteine to phenylalanine. Left in the record is the CDR3 DNA by itself, 39 bases read in frame from the first base. Collaborating institutions collected whole blood in K2EDTA tubes following their own protocols. For TCRbeta analysis, collaborators shipped samples in one of three forms: frozen whole blood, isolated PBMCs, or DNA extracted from either of those sample types. This sample is part of a study of blood T cell repertoires in COVID-19 (dated by TCRdb to 2018 to 2020). Looking at the study overall: Collaborator samples came from the United States, Italy and Spain and covered acute and convalescent phases of COVID-19. The prospective study material was composed of cDNA or gDNA derived from T cells, B-cell-depleted T cells, or PBMCs. Deeply sampled blood TCRbeta repertoires from subjects exposed to, actively infected with, or recovered from COVID-19 were included in the dataset. The repertoires were made available in a free public database intended to serve as a resource for research on the immune response to SARS-CoV-2. The samples were drawn from the first 160 participants of the ongoing ImmuneRACE study and from about 1,200 subjects provided by 6 global collaborators. Nearly every sample came with metadata listing a de-identified subject ID, COVID-19 status, age in years and sex. Where available, HLA class I and class II types were taken from metadata supplied by the sample provider and were not determined by assay-based typing. Findings and caveats that apply to the study as a whole: The amount of clinical and demographic metadata varied by source and participant and was provided uncurated.

The sequence links TRBV30 to TRBJ1-2; a confident D gene designation cannot be given. This receptor was identified in a woman in her 70s with acute or convalescent COVID-19. Input material: peripheral blood. The CDR3 in this case is CAWSLNVPRGYTF. Read as DNA, the sequence is TGTGCCTGGAGTTTAAACGTCCCGAGGGGCTACACCTTC.